What follows describes a single TCR beta chain. Antigen specificity is unknown. The data were obtained in a study of shared clonotypes between healthy human individuals. In germline, CDR1 is SGHTA, CDR2 FQGTGA. V dropped 5 bases and J dropped 0 bases, with 5 bases sitting between them. CDR3 length: 14 residues. An approximately 200 ng quantity of DNA, 32,000 or so T cell genomes, went into the sorted-subset replicate PCRs. As originally analysed: In the immunoSEQ data, sequences were junction-only and lacked quality scores, so filtering differed. TCRdb's copy holds only in-frame clones and misses some; the assay was immunoSEQ multiplex PCR. That table is the source of V, J and clone size, and D and trimming were worked out from the DNA. The repertoire holds some 1,100,000 clones, with more than 75% as singletons. Broader study findings: Naive CD4 clonotype sharing across four donors was about 5%.

The rearrangement links TRBV7-3 to TRBJ2-6; no reliable D call. The origin of this receptor is a man younger than 35 in good health. Some clones in this sample may be carry-over from other donors' samples. Sequences were obtained from memory CD4+ T cells from PBMCs. Subset meaning: CD45RA-negative fraction. The CDR3 region is CASSVSSGANVLTF. In DNA form, the CDR3 reads TGTGCCAGCAGCGTCTCCTCTGGGGCCAACGTCCTGACTTTC. Combining the CDR3 with reference TRBV7-3 and TRBJ2-6 gives the whole variable domain GAGVSQTPSNKVTEKGKYVELRCDPISGHTALYWYRQSLGQGPEFLIYFQGTGAADDSGLPNDRFFAVRPEGSVSTLKIQRTERGDSAVYLCASSVSSGANVLTFGAGSRLTVL.